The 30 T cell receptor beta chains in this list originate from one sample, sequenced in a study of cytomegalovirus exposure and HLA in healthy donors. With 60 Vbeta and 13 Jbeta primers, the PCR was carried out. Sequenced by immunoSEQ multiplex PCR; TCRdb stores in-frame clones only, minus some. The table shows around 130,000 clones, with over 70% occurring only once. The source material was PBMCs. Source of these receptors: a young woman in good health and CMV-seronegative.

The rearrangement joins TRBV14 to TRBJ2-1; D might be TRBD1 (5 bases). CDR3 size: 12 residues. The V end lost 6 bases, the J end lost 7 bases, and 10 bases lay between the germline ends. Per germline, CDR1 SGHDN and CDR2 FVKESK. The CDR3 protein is CASRLQGNEQFF. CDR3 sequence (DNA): TGTGCCAGCAGACTTCAGGGTAATGAGCAGTTCTTC.

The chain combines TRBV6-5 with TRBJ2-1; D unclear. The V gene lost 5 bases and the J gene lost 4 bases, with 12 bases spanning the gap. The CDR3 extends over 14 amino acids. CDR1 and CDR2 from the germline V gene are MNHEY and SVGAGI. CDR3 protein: CASSRQSRYNEQFF. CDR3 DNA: TGTGCCAGCAGTCGACAAAGTAGATACAATGAGCAGTTCTTC.

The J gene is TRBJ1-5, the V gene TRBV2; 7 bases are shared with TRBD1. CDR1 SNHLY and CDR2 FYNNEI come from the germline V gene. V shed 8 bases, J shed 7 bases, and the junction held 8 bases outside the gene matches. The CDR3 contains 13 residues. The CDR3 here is CASGSRGRQPQHF. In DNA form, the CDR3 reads TGTGCCAGCGGATCGAGGGGGCGGCAGCCCCAGCATTTT. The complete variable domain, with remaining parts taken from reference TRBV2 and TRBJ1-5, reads EPEVTQTPSHQVTQMGQEVILRCVPISNHLYFYWYRQILGQKVEFLVSFYNNEISEKSEIFDDQFSVERPDGSNFTLKIRSTKLEDSAMYFCASGSRGRQPQHFGDGTRLSIL.

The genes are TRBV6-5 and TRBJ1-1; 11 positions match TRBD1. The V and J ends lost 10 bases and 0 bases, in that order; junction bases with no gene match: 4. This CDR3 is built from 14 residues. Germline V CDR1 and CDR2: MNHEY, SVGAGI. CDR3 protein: CATWDRGVNTEAFF. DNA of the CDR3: TGTGCCACCTGGGACAGGGGGGTGAACACTGAAGCTTTCTTT.

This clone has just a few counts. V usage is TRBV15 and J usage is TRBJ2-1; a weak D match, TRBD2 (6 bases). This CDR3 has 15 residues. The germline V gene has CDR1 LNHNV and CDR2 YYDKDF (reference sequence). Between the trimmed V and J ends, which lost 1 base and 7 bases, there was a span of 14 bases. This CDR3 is CATSRAAIGRNEQFF. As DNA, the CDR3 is TGTGCCACCAGCAGAGCTGCGATTGGGAGGAATGAGCAGTTCTTC.

CDR3: CASSELVAGGNEQFF. The CDR3 nucleotides are TGTGCCAGCAGTGAATTGGTTGCGGGAGGGAATGAGCAGTTCTTC. The J gene is TRBJ2-1, the V gene TRBV25-1, with 9 bases fitting TRBD2. The CDR3 has 15 amino acids. Per the germline V gene, CDR1 is MGHDK and CDR2 is SYGVNS. Trimming cost V 1 base and J 7 bases; bases outside gene matches: 5.

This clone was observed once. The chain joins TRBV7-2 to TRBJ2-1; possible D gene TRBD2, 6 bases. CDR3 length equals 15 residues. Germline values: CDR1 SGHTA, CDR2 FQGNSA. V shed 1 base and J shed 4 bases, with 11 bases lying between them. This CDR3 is CASSLVGGKYNEQFF. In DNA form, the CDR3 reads TGTGCCAGCAGCTTAGTTGGCGGGAAGTACAATGAGCAGTTCTTC.

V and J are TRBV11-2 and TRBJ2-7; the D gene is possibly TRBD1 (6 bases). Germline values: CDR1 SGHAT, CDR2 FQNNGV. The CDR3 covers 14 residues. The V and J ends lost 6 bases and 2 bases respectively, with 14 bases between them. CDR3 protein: CASRPGWGPYEQYF. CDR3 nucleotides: TGTGCCAGCAGGCCCGGATGGGGGCCCTACGAGCAGTACTTC. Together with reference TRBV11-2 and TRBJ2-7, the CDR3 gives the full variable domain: EAGVAQSPRYKIIEKRQSVAFWCNPISGHATLYWYQQILGQGPKLLIQFQNNGVVDDSQLPKDRFSAERLKGVDSTLKIQPAKLEDSAVYLCASRPGWGPYEQYFGPGTRLTVT.

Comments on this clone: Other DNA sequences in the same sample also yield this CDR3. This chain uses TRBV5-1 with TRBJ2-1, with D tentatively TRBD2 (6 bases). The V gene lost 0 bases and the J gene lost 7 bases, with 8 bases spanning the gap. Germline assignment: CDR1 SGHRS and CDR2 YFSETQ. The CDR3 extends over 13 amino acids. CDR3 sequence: CASSLGGDNEQFF. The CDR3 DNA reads TGCGCCAGCAGCTTGGGGGGGGATAATGAGCAGTTCTTC.

In DNA form, the CDR3 reads TGTGCCAGCAGTTTAGCCCGGACACTGGAAGCTTTCTTT. Amino acids: CASSLARTLEAFF. This rearrangement joins TRBV6-5 to TRBJ1-1; the D gene is possibly TRBD1 (5 bases). CDR1 is MNHEY, CDR2 SVGAGI, per germline. The length of the CDR3 is 13 residues. The germline V and J ends were trimmed by 4 bases and 8 bases, with 14 bases remaining between them.

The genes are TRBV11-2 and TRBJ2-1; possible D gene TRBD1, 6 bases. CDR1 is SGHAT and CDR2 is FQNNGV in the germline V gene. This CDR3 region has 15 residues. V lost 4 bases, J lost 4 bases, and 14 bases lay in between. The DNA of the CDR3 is TGTGCCAGCAGCTCATCGGGGCAGGGGTACAATGAGCAGTTCTTC. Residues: CASSSSGQGYNEQFF.

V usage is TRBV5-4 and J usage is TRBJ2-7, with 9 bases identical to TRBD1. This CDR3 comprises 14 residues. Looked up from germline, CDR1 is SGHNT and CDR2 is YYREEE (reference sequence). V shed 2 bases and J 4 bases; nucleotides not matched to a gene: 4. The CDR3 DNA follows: TGTGCCAGCAGCTTTGGGACAGGGCTTTACGAGCAGTACTTC. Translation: CASSFGTGLYEQYF.

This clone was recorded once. The CDR3 sequence: CASSPFSGGFQPQHF. CDR3 nucleotide sequence: TGTGCCAGTAGCCCTTTCTCAGGGGGCTTTCAGCCCCAGCATTTT. This chain links TRBV19 with TRBJ1-5, with TRBD1 matching over 8 bases. V dropped 6 bases and J dropped 6; count of bases not matched to a gene: 10. CDR3 length: 15 residues. Germline lookup yields CDR1 LNHDA and CDR2 SQIVND (reference sequence).

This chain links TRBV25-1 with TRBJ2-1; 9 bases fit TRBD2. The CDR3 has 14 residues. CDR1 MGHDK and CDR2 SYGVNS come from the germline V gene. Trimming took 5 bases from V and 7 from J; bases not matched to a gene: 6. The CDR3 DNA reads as TGTGCCAGCAGTCCGGGACTAGCCAGGAATGAGCAGTTCTTC. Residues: CASSPGLARNEQFF.

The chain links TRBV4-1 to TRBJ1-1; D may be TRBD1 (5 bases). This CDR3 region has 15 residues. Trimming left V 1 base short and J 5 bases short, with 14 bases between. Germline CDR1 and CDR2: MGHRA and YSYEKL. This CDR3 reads CASSQVGQGRTEAFF. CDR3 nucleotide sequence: TGCGCCAGCAGCCAAGTGGGTCAGGGTCGGACTGAAGCTTTCTTT.

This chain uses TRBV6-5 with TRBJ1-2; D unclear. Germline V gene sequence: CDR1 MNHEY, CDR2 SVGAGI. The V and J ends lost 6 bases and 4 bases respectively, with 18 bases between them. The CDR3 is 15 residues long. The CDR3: CASRISGDGSYGYTF. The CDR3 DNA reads TGTGCCAGCAGAATATCCGGGGATGGAAGCTATGGCTACACCTTC.

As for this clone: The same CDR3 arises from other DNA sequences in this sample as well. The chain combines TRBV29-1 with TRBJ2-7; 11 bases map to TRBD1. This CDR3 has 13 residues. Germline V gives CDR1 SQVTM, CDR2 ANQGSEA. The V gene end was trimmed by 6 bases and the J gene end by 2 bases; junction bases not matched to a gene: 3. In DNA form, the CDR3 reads TGCAGCGTGTGGGGACAGGGGGCCTACGAGCAGTACTTC. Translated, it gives CSVWGQGAYEQYF.

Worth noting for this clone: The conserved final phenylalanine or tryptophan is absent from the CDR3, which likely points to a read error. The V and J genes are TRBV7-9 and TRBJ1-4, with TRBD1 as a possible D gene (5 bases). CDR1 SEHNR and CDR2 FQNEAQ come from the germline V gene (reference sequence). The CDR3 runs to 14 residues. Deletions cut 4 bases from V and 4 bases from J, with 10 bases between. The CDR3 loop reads CASSSGLINEKLFL. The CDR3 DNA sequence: TGTGCCAGCAGCTCGGGACTGATTAATGAAAAACTGTTTTTG.

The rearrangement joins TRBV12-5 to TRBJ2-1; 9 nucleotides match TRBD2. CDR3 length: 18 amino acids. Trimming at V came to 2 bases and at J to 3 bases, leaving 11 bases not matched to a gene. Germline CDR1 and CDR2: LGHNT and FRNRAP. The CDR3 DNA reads TGTGCTAGTGGTTTGAAAAAATTTAGCGGGAGAGACTACAATGAGCAGTTCTTC. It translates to CASGLKKFSGRDYNEQFF.

The CDR3 region has the DNA TGTGCCTGGAGCGCCGGCGACGGCGGTGGCTACACCTTC. Its protein product is CAWSAGDGGGYTF. V and J are TRBV30 and TRBJ1-2, with D unclear. There are 13 residues in the CDR3. The V gene lost 3 bases and the J gene lost 7 bases, with 15 bases spanning the gap. The germline CDR1 and CDR2 sequences are GTSNPN and SVGIG (reference sequence).

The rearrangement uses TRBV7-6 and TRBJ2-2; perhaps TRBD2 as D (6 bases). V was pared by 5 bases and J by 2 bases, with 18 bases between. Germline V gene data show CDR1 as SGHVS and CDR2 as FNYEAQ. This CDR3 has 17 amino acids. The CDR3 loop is CASSLGPLAFNTGELFF. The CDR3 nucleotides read TGTGCCAGCAGCCTAGGGCCGCTAGCGTTTAACACCGGGGAGCTGTTTTTT. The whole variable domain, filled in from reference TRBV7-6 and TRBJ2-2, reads GAGVSQSPRYKVTKRGQDVALRCDPISGHVSLYWYRQALGQGPEFLTYFNYEAQQDKSGLPNDRFSAERPEGSISTLTIQRTEQRDSAMYRCASSLGPLAFNTGELFFGEGSRLTVL.

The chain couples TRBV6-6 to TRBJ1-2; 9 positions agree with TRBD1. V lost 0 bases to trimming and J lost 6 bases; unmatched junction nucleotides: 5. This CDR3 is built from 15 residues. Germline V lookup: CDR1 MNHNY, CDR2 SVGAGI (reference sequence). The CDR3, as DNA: TGTGCCAGCAGTTACTCGGGACAGGGTTGGGATGGCTACACCTTC. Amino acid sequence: CASSYSGQGWDGYTF.

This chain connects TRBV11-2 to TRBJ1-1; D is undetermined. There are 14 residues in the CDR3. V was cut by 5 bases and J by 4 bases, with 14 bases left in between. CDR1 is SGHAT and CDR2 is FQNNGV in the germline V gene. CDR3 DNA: TGTGCCAGCAGCCCCCGGGTGGGGAGCACTGAAGCTTTCTTT. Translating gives CASSPRVGSTEAFF.

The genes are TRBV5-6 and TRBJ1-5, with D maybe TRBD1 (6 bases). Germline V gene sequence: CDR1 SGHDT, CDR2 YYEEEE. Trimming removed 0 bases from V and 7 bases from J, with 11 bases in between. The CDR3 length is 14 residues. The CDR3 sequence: CASSLVQGDQPQHF. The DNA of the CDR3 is TGTGCCAGCAGCTTGGTACAGGGCGACCAGCCCCAGCATTTT.

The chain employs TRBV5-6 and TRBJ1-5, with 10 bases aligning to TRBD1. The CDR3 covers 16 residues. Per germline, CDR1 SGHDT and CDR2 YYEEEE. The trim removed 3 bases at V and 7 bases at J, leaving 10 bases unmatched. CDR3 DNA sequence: TGTGCCAGCAGCTCCGGGACAGGGGTGAATCGACAGCCCCAGCATTTT. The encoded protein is CASSSGTGVNRQPQHF.

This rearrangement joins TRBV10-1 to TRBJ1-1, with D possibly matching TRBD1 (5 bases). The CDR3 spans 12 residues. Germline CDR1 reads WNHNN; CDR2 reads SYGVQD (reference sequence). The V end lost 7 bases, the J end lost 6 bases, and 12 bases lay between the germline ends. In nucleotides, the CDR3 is TGCGCCAGCACCAGCAGGGAGGCTGAAGCTTTCTTT. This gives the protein CASTSREAEAFF.

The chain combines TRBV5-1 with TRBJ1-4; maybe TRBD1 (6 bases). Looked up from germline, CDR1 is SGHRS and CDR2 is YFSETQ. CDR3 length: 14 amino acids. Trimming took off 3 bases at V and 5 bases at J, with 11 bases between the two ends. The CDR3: CASSYRAPNEKLFF. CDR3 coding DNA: TGCGCCAGCAGCTACAGGGCACCCAATGAAAAACTGTTTTTT.

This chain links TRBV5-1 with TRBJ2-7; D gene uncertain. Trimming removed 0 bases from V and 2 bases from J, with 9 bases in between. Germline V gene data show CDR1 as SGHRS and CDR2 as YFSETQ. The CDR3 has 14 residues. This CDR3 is CASSLGPAAYEQYF. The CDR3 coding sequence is TGCGCCAGCAGCTTGGGGCCCGCCGCCTACGAGCAGTACTTC.

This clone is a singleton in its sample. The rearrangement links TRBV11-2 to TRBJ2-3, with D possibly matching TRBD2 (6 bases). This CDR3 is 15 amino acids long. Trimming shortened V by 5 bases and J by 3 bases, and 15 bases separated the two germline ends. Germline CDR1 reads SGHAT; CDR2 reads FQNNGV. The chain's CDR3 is CASSPTPGRTDTQYF. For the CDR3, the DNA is TGTGCCAGCAGCCCTACCCCGGGGAGGACAGATACGCAGTATTTT.

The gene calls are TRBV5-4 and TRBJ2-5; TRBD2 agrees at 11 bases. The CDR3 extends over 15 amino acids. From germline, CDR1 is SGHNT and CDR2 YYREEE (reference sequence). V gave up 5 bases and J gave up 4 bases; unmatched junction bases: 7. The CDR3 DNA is TGTGCCAGCAGGCCCGGGACTAGCGGTGGAGAGACCCAGTACTTC. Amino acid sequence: CASRPGTSGGETQYF.